The 14 T cell receptor beta chains given below trace back to one sample, sequenced in a study of tumor-infiltrating lymphocytes in primary liver carcinoma. Total RNA amounting to 500 ng was the source from which TCR beta cDNA was made with a constant-region primer. Three nested multiplex PCR rounds, a slightly modified ARM-PCR, produced the libraries for TCR beta. Each of the first two PCR rounds ran approximately 11 cycles with TRBV1-TRBV30 forward and C-beta reverse primers. Each CDR3 protein gets one entry after TCRdb re-called the multiplex PCR reads with MiXCR. The table lists approximately 300,000 distinct CDR3 sequences, roughly two thirds of them singletons. It was unsorted whole blood that yielded blood RNA, and germline DNA was also extracted. Material: peripheral blood. The receptors come from a man aged 35-49 years with primary liver carcinoma and hepatitis B virus infection.

This clonotype was detected a few times. One end of the junction does not line up with germline, which may come from a read error. This chain uses TRBV6-5 with TRBJ2-5, with D perhaps TRBD2 (5 bases). The CDR3 spans 15 residues. Per germline, CDR1 MNHEY and CDR2 SVGAGI. The CDR3 DNA is TGTGCCAGCAGTTACGGTCCTAGCCCCCAAGAGACCCAGTGCTTC. Protein sequence: CASSYGPSPQETQCF.

The chain employs TRBV5-6 and TRBJ1-1; perhaps TRBD1 as D (5 bases). CDR3 length: 14 amino acids. The V end lost 4 bases, the J end lost 0 bases, and 10 bases lay between the germline ends. Germline-derived CDR1 and CDR2 are SGHDT and YYEEEE. CDR3 sequence (DNA): TGTGCCAGCAGCCTCAGGGCCGTGAACACTGAAGCTTTCTTT. As protein: CASSLRAVNTEAFF.

The rearrangement joins TRBV7-9 to TRBJ2-3; 8 nucleotides align to TRBD2. The V and J ends lost 7 bases and 4 bases, in that order; junction bases with no gene match: 10. There are 15 residues in the CDR3. Germline CDR1 and CDR2: SEHNR and FQNEAQ (reference sequence). This chain's CDR3 is CASTRAGALADTQYF. CDR3 DNA sequence: TGTGCCAGCACCCGAGCGGGAGCTTTGGCAGATACGCAGTATTTT.

As to this clonotype: This may stem from a read error, because a much larger clone lies one nucleotide away. V gene TRBV7-8 combines with J gene TRBJ2-1; 7 positions agree with TRBD2. This CDR3 is built from 15 residues. Per germline, CDR1 SGHVS and CDR2 FQNEAQ. The CDR3 DNA reads TGTGCCAGCTCTCCCAGCGGGATGGGCGACAATGAGCACTTCTTC. This encodes CASSPSGMGDNEHFF.

The chain links TRBV7-9 to TRBJ2-7, with D uncertain. The germline V and J ends were trimmed by 4 bases and 2 bases, with 12 bases remaining between them. Germline lookup yields CDR1 SEHNR and CDR2 FQNEAQ (reference sequence). CDR3 length: 14 residues. CDR3 DNA: TGTGCCAGCAGCTCGCTTATTAGCCCCTACGAGCAGTACTTC. This sequence encodes CASSSLISPYEQYF.

The table lists this clonotype with a count of one. A read error is likely, as this CDR3 ends without the conserved phenylalanine or tryptophan. The chain recombines TRBV5-1 with TRBJ1-5; 9 nucleotides match TRBD1. The CDR3 extends over 15 amino acids. CDR1 is SGHRS, CDR2 YFSETQ, per germline. Germline trimming cut 4 bases from V and 5 bases from J; bases unmatched to any gene: 7. The CDR3 DNA follows: TGCGCCAGCAGCAGGACAGGGGAGGCGGATCAGCCCCAGCATTCT. Translated, it gives CASSRTGEADQPQHS.

Turning to this clonotype: A single base separates this from a much larger clone, so it may be a read error. V and J are TRBV29-1 and TRBJ2-1; 7 positions agree with TRBD2. From germline, CDR1 is SQVTM and CDR2 ANQGSEA. There are 12 residues in the CDR3. V gave up 5 bases and J gave up 6 bases; unmatched junction bases: 4. The CDR3 sequence is CSVPGGTNEQFF. The CDR3 coding sequence is TGCAGCGTTCCCGGGGGGACCAATGAGCAGTTCTTC.

This clonotype was recorded a few times. The rearrangement links TRBV13 to TRBJ2-2, with 12 positions matching TRBD2. The germline V gene encodes CDR1 PRHDT and CDR2 FYEKMQ (reference sequence). The CDR3 is 17 residues long. J was trimmed by 1 base and V by 4 bases; bases with no gene match: 4. The DNA for the CDR3 is TGTGCCAGCAGCTCCGGACTAGCGGGAAGGAACACCGGGGAGCTGTTTTTT. Its translation: CASSSGLAGRNTGELFF.

The chain links TRBV7-8 to TRBJ2-3, with D maybe TRBD2 (6 bases). Trimming stripped 3 bases from V and 3 bases from J, with 10 bases between. This CDR3 has 14 amino acids. Looked up from germline, CDR1 is SGHVS and CDR2 is FQNEAQ. The DNA of the CDR3 is TGTGCCAGCAGCTTCAGGAGGGAAACAGATACGCAGTATTTT. This codes for CASSFRRETDTQYF.

This chain joins TRBV7-9 and TRBJ2-3; D perhaps matches TRBD2 (6 bases). The CDR3 contains 14 residues. The germline V and J ends were trimmed by 10 bases and 1 base, with 15 bases remaining between them. The germline CDR1 and CDR2 sequences are SEHNR and FQNEAQ (reference sequence). The CDR3 DNA reads TGTGCCACCCAGGAGGGACTCGGCACAGATACGCAGTATTTT. Protein product: CATQEGLGTDTQYF.

The count of this clonotype is one. Germline is not matched at one junction end, which may reflect a read error. This chain connects TRBV11-2 to TRBJ1-2; 7 nucleotides line up with TRBD1. Germline CDR1 is SGHAT and CDR2 is FQNNGV. The CDR3 contains 13 residues. CDR3 coding DNA: TGTGCCAGCAGCCCGGGACAGTGTTATGGCTACACTTTC. This gives the protein CASSPGQCYGYTF.

The chain has TRBV2 and TRBJ1-5; D is unclear. With the DNA end fitting TRBJ2-3 better, the J assignment may be wrong. The CDR3 length is 15 residues. The germline gives CDR1 SNHLY, CDR2 FYNNEI. In DNA, the CDR3 is TGTGCCAGCAGTGAAGGCCGTGGGCCCAATCAGCCCCAGTATTTT. Translation: CASSEGRGPNQPQYF.

As regards this clonotype: Being one base from a much bigger clone, this may be a read error. The chain employs TRBV10-3 and TRBJ1-3; possibly TRBD1 for D (6 bases). Germline CDR1 is ENHRY and CDR2 is SYGVKD. CDR3 length equals 13 residues. The CDR3 bases are TGTGCCATCGGTGAGGGGGCTGGAAACACCATATATTTT. The encoded protein is CAIGEGAGNTIYF.

This clonotype was seen a handful of times. The rearrangement uses TRBV2 and TRBJ2-5; tentatively, D is TRBD1 (5 bases). The CDR3 is 16 amino acids. The germline gives CDR1 SNHLY, CDR2 FYNNEI. V was trimmed by 3 bases and J by 1 base, leaving 15 bases between them. CDR3 bases: TGTGCCAGCAGTGACTCGGCAGGGCCTTTCCAAGAGACCCAGTACTTC. This sequence encodes CASSDSAGPFQETQYF. The full variable domain, completed using reference TRBV2 and TRBJ2-5, is EPEVTQTPSHQVTQMGQEVILRCVPISNHLYFYWYRQILGQKVEFLVSFYNNEISEKSEIFDDQFSVERPDGSNFTLKIRSTKLEDSAMYFCASSDSAGPFQETQYFGPGTRLLVL.